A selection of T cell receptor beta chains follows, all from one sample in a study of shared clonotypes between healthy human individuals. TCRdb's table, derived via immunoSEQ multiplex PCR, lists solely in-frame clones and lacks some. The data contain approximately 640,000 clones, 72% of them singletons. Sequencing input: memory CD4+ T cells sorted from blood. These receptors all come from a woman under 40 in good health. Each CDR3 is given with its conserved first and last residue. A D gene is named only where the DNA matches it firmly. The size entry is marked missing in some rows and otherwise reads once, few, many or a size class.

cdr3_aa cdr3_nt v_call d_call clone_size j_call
CSVRTGAETQYF TGCAGCGTACGGACAGGGGCAGAGACCCAGTACTTC TRBV29-1 TRBD1 - TRBJ2-5
CASSCPPLEGQPQHF TGTGCCAGCAGCTGCCCACCGCTGGAGGGACAGCCCCAGCATTTT TRBV5-6 - - TRBJ1-5
CSARQGGQEKLFF TGCAGCGCACGACAGGGGGGCCAAGAAAAACTGTTTTTT TRBV29-1 TRBD1 - TRBJ1-4
CASTPDRGDSPLHF TGTGCCAGTACCCCGGACAGGGGTGATTCACCCCTCCACTTT TRBV19 TRBD1 - TRBJ1-6
CASSQTPYLSVSGELFF TGTGCCAGCAGCCAGACCCCTTATTTATCAGTATCTGGGGAGCTGTTTTTT TRBV7-8 - - TRBJ2-2
CASSLTGLSYEQYF TGTGCCAGCAGCTTAACAGGGCTGTCCTACGAGCAGTACTTC TRBV11-2 - - TRBJ2-7
CASSSQGGSTDTQYF TGTGCCAGCAGCTCCCAGGGAGGGAGTACAGATACGCAGTATTTT TRBV7-3 TRBD2 once TRBJ2-3
CASSIGGTTSGTYNEQFF TGTGCCAGTAGTATAGGAGGTACGACTAGCGGGACCTACAATGAGCAGTTCTTC TRBV19 TRBD2 - TRBJ2-1
CASSLTTQGTVGNQPQHF TGTGCCAGCTCACTTACAACTCAAGGGACGGTCGGGAATCAGCCCCAGCATTTT TRBV18 - - TRBJ1-5
CATSRVGTSVKETQYF TGTGCCACCAGCAGAGTCGGGACTAGCGTCAAAGAGACCCAGTACTTC TRBV15 TRBD2 - TRBJ2-5
CAISDQGSSYNEQFF TGTGCCATCAGTGATCAGGGAAGCTCCTACAATGAGCAGTTCTTC TRBV10-3 - - TRBJ2-1
CASSPGLAGSGEQYF TGTGCCAGCAGTCCCGGACTAGCGGGATCGGGGGAGCAGTACTTC TRBV28 TRBD2 - TRBJ2-7
CASSPVGGRNTEAFF TGCGCCAGCAGCCCGGTGGGCGGACGGAACACTGAAGCTTTCTTT TRBV5-1 - - TRBJ1-1
CSARGKGETQYF TGCAGCGCAAGGGGTAAAGGGGAGACCCAGTACTTC TRBV29-1 - - TRBJ2-5
CASSLSLSGYRGRETQYF TGTGCCAGCAGTTTATCGTTGTCGGGGTACAGGGGACGGGAGACCCAGTACTTC TRBV27 TRBD1 - TRBJ2-5
CASSSDYNWSYGYTF TGTGCCAGCAGTTCCGATTACAACTGGTCCTATGGCTACACCTTC TRBV28 - few TRBJ1-2
CASRFLRSHETQYF TGTGCCAGCAGATTCCTTAGATCTCATGAGACCCAGTACTTC TRBV7-8 - - TRBJ2-5
CASREQVPETDTQYF TGTGCCAGCAGGGAACAGGTCCCCGAGACAGATACGCAGTATTTT TRBV6-1 - - TRBJ2-3
CASGLETTEAFF TGTGCTAGTGGTTTGGAAACTACTGAAGCTTTCTTT TRBV12-5 - - TRBJ1-1
CASSATGTPFYEQYF TGCGCCAGCAGCGCCACCGGGACACCCTTCTACGAGCAGTACTTC TRBV5-1 - - TRBJ2-7
CASSHLTGAQETQYF TGTGCCAGCAGCCACCTGACAGGGGCCCAAGAGACCCAGTACTTC TRBV14 TRBD1 few TRBJ2-5
CASTGQPGLAGGTGELFF TGTGCCAGCACCGGACAGCCGGGACTAGCGGGAGGGACCGGGGAGCTGTTTTTT TRBV5-8 TRBD2 - TRBJ2-2
CASSPRDRKHGEQYF TGTGCCAGCTCACCCCGGGACAGAAAGCATGGCGAGCAGTACTTC TRBV18 TRBD1 once TRBJ2-7